This T cell receptor (beta chain) is from a study of shared clonotypes between healthy human individuals. Overall study context: Per-donor plates numbered three CD4 naive, three CD4 memory, two CD8 naive and one CD8 memory.

Measured with immunoSEQ multiplex PCR; TCRdb has only the in-frame clones, and not every one. The sample yields millions of clones, around nine tenths seen once. Per the germline V gene, CDR1 is MNHNY and CDR2 is SVGAGI (reference sequence). The CDR3 is made up of 14 amino acids. Germline trimming cut 6 bases from V and 8 bases from J; bases unmatched to any gene: 7. The specimen sequenced was naive CD4+ T cells sorted from blood. The sample's subset: CD45RA+ positively selected. The rearrangement uses TRBV6-6 and TRBJ1-4; 9 nucleotides match TRBD1. The source of this sequence is a man aged 18 to 30 in good health. As DNA, the CDR3 is TGTGCCAGCAGACGGGACAGGGAGCGAGAAAAACTGTTTTTT. Residues: CASRRDREREKLFF.